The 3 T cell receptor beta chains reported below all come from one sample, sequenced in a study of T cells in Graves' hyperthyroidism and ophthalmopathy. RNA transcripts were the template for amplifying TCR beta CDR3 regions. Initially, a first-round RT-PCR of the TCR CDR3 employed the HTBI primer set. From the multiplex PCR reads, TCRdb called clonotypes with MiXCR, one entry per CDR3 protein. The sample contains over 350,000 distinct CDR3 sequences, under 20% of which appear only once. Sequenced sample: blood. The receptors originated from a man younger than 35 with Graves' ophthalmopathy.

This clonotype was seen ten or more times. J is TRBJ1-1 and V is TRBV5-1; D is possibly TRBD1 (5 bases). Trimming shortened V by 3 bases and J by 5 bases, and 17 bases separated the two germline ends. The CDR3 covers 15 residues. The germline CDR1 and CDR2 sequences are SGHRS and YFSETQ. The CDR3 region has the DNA TGCGCCAGCAGCTCTGGGGGGGGAGTAGGTACTGAAGCTTTCTTT. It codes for CASSSGGGVGTEAFF.

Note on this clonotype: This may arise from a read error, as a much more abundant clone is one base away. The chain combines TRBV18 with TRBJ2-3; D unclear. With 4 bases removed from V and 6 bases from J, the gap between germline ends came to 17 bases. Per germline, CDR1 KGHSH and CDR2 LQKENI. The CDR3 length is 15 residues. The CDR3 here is CASSLVIASTDTQYF. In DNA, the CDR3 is TGTGCCAGCTCACTCGTCATTGCCTCAACGGATACGCAGTATTTT.

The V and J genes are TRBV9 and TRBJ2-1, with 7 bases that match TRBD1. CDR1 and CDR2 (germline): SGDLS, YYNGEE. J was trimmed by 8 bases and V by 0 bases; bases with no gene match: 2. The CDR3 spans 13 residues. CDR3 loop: CASSVGQGYEQFF. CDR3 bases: TGTGCCAGCAGCGTAGGACAGGGCTATGAGCAGTTCTTC.